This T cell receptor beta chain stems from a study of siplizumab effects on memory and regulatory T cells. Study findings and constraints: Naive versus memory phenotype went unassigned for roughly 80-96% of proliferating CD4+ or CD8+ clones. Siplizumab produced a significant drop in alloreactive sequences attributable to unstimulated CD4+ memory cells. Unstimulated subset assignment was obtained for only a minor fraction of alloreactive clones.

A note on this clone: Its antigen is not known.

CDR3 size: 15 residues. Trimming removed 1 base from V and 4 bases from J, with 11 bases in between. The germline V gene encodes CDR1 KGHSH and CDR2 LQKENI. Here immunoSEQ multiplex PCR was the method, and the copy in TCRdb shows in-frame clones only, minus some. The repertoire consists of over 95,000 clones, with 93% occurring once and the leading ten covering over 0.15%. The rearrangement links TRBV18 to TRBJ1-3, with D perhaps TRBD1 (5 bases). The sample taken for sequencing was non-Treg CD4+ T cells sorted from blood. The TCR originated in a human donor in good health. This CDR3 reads CASSPLTEWGNTIYF. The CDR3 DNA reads TGTGCCAGCTCACCACTGACAGAATGGGGAAACACCATATATTTT.